This T cell receptor beta chain was documented in a study of naive and memory T cell subsets. Both TRBC1 and TRBC2 were covered by a beta constant-region primer of two equimolar oligonucleotides. Nested alpha and beta constant-region primers with the SP2 primer drove four PCR rounds on ligated cDNA. In TCRdb, the UMI-ligation and nested PCR reads were re-called with MiXCR into one record per CDR3 protein. The sample gives roughly 8,000 distinct CDR3 sequences, around 27% of which show up once; less than 70% is in the top ten. Trimming took 8 bases from V and 3 from J, leaving 8 bases between them. The length of the CDR3 is 12 residues. CDR1 MDHEN and CDR2 SYDVKM come from the germline V gene. This clonotype was detected a few times.

This chain connects TRBV28 to TRBJ1-5, with D unclear. The receptor comes from a human donor in good health. The sequenced sample consisted of CD8+ TEMRA cells from blood. Subset in this sample: effector memory re-expressing CD45RA, CD45RA+ CD27-. CDR3 DNA: TGTGCCAGCTCGGATGACAATCAGCCCCAGCATTTT. Translating gives CASSDDNQPQHF.